The source of this TCR beta chain is a study of T cells in Graves' hyperthyroidism and ophthalmopathy. Researchers amplified the TCR beta CDR3 regions from RNA transcripts. A first-round RT-PCR of the TCR CDR3 used the HTBI primer set. TCRdb re-called the multiplex PCR reads through MiXCR, storing one row per CDR3 protein. The top ten hold roughly an eighth of the sample, which has a few hundred thousand distinct CDR3 sequences, 15% to 18% seen once. The ends were cut back, 5 bases at V and 4 bases at J, with 20 bases in the middle. This CDR3 is built from 16 residues. CDR1 is SGHTA and CDR2 is FQGNSA in the germline V gene. General study points: Ophthalmopathy was model-predicted a median about 7.1 months pre-onset.

This clonotype was observed many times. Its antigen is not identified. The sequenced sample was blood. The TCR was taken from a young woman with Graves' hyperthyroidism. The genes are TRBV7-2 and TRBJ1-2; maybe TRBD1 (6 bases). CDR3 protein: CASSLDRTVPGYGYTF. CDR3 bases: TGTGCCAGCAGCCTAGACAGGACAGTCCCCGGCTATGGCTACACCTTC. Combining the CDR3 with reference TRBV7-2 and TRBJ1-2 gives the whole variable domain GAGVSQSPSNKVTEKGKDVELRCDPISGHTALYWYRQSLGQGLEFLIYFQGNSAPDKSGLPSDRFSAERTGGSVSTLTIQRTQQEDSAVYLCASSLDRTVPGYGYTFGSGTRLTVV.